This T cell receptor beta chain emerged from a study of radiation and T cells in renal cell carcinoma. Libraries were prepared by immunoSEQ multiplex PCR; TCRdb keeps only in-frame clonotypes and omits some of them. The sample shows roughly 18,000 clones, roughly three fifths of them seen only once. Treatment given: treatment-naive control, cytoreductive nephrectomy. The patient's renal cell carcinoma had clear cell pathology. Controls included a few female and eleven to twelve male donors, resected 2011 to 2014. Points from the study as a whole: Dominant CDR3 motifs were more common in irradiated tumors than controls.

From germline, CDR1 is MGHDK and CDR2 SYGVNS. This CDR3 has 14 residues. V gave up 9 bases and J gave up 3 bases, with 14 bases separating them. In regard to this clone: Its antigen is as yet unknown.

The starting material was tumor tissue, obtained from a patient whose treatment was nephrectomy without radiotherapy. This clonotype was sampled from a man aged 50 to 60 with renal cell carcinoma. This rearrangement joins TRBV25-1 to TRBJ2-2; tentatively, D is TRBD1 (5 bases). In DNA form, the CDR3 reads TGTGCCAGTGCCCGCAGGGATTACACCGGGGAGCTGTTTTTT. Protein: CASARRDYTGELFF. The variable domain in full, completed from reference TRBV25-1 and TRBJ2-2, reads EADIYQTPRYLVIGTGKKITLECSQTMGHDKMYWYQQDPGMELHLIHYSYGVNSTEKGDLSSESTVSRIRTEHFPLTLESARPSHTSQYLCASARRDYTGELFFGEGSRLTVL.